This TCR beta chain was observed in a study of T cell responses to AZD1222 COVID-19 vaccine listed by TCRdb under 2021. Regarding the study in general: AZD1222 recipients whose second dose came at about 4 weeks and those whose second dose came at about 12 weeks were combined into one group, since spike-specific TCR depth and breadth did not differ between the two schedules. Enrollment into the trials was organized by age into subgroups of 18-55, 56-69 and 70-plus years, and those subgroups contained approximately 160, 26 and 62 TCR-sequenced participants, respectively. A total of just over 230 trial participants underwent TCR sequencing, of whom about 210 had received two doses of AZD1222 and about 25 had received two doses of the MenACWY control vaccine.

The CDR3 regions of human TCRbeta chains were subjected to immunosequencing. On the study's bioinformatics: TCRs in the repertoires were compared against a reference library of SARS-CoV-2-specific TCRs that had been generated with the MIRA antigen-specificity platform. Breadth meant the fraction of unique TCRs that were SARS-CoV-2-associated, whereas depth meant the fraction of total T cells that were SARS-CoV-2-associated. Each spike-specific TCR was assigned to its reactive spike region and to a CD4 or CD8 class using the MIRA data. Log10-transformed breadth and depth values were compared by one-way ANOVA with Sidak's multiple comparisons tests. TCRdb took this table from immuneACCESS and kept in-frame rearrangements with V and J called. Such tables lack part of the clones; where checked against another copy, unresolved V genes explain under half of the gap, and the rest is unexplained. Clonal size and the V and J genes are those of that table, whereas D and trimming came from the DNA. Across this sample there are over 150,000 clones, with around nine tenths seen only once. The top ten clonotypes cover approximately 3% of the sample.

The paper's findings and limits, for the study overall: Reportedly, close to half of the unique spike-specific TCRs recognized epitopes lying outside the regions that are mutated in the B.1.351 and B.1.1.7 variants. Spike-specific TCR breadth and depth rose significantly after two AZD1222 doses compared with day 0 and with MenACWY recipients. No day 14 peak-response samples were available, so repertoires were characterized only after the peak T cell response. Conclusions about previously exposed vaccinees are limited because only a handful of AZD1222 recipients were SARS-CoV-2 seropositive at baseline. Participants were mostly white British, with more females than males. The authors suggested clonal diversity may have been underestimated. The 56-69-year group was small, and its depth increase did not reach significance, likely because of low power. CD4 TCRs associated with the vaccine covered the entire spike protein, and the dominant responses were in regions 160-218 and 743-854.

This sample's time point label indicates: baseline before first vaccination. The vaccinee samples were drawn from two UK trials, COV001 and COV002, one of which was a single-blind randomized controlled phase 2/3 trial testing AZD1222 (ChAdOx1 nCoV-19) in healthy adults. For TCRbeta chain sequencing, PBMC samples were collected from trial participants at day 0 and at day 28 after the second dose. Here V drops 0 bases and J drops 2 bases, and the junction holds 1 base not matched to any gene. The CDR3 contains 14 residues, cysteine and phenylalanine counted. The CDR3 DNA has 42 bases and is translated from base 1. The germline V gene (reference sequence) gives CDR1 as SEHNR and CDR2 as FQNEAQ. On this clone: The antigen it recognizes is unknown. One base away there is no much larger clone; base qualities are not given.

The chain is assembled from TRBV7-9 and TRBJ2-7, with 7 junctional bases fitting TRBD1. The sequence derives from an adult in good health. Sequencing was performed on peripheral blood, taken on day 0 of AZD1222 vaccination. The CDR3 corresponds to CASSLAGTAYEQYF. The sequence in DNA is TGTGCCAGCAGCTTAGCCGGGACAGCCTACGAGCAGTACTTC.